The 5 T cell receptor beta chains below all came from one sample that was sequenced in a study of monozygotic twins with inflammatory bowel disease. TCRdb reanalyzed the 5' RACE reads, giving one entry per CDR3 protein sequence and no DNA. Its listing shows 150,000 or so distinct CDR3 sequences. The sequenced sample was blood. These receptors all come from a human donor with ulcerative colitis or Crohn's disease, or a healthy co-twin of an affected twin (not recorded which).

The chain employs TRBV6-2 or TRBV6-3 and TRBJ2-6; TCRdb calls TRBD1, which cannot be checked without DNA. The CDR3 runs 17 residues. Per germline, CDR1 MNHEY and CDR2 SVGEGT. This CDR3 is CASISGQVRSGANVLTF.

The CDR3 spells CASSPPGHSYEQYF. The chain is built from TRBV28 and TRBJ2-7; as DNA is missing, the TRBD1 call by TCRdb cannot be tested. The germline CDR1 and CDR2 sequences are MDHEN and SYDVKM. This CDR3 has 14 residues.

J is TRBJ2-7 and V is TRBV7-9; with no DNA, the TCRdb D assignment of TRBD2 cannot be verified. The CDR3 contains 15 residues. Germline CDR1 reads SEHNR; CDR2 reads FQNEAQ (reference sequence). CDR3 amino acids: CASRRTSGSSYEQYF.

The chain links TRBV6-2 or TRBV6-3 to TRBJ2-5; TCRdb proposes TRBD1, but this gene call is untestable without DNA. The CDR3 is made up of 13 amino acids. CDR1 and CDR2 (germline): MNHEY, SVGEGT. This CDR3 is CASTFRGGETQYF.

The rearrangement links TRBV20-1 to TRBJ1-6; TCRdb reports TRBD1, a call that lacks DNA to check it against. There are 16 residues in the CDR3. Germline-derived CDR1 and CDR2 are DFQATT and SNEGSKA (reference sequence). CDR3: CSARVGGQGSESPLHF.